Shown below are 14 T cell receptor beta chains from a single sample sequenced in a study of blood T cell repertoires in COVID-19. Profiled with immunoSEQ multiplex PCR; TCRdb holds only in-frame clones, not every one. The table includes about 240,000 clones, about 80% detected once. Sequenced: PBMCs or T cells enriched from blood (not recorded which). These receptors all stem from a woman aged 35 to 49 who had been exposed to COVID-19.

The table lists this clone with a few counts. This chain's CDR3 is CASSTYRASNQPQHF. The CDR3 DNA reads TGTGCCAGCAGCACCTACAGGGCTAGCAATCAGCCCCAGCATTTT. The V and J genes are TRBV7-2 and TRBJ1-5; TRBD1 is a possible D gene (6 bases). CDR1 SGHTA and CDR2 FQGNSA come from the germline V gene. The length of the CDR3 is 15 residues. Trimming shortened V by 5 bases and J by 0 bases, and 11 bases separated the two germline ends.

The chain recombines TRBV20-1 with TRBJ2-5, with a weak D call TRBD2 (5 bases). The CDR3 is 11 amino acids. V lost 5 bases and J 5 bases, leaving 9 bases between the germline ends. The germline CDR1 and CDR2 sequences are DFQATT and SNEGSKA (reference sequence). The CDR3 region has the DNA TGCAGTGCTGGACTGGGGGAGACCCAGTACTTC. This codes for CSAGLGETQYF.

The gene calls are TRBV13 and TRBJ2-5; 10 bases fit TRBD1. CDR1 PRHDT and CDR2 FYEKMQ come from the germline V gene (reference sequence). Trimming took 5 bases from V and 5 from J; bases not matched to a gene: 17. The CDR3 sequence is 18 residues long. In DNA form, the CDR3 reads TGTGCCAGCAGCACCTCCGGGACAGGGGCGACGCTCGGGGAGACCCAGTACTTC. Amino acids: CASSTSGTGATLGETQYF.

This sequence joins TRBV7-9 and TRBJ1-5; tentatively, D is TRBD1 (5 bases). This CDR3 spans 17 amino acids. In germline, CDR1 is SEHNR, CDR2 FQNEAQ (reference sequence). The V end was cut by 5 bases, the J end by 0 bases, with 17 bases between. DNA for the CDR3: TGTGCCAGCAGCCTAGACTGGGGCGCTAATAGCAATCAGCCCCAGCATTTT. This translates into CASSLDWGANSNQPQHF.

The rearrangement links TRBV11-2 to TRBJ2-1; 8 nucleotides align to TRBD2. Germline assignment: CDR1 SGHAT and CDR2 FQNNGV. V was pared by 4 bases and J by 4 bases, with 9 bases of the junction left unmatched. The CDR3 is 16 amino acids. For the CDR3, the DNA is TGTGCCAGCAGCTCTGTGACGGGGGGGCTATACAATGAGCAGTTCTTC. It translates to CASSSVTGGLYNEQFF.

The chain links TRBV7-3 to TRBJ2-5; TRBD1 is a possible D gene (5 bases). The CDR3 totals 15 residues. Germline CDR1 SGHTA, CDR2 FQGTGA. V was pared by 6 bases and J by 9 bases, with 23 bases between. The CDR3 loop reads CASSLAGQVGEAQYF. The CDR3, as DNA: TGTGCCAGCAGTTTGGCAGGGCAGGTCGGTGAGGCCCAGTACTTC.

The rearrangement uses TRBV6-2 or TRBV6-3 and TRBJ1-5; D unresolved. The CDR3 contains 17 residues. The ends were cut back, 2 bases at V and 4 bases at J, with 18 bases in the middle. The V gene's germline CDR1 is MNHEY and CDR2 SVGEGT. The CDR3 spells CASSYGVRGSGNQPQHF. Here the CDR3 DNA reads TGTGCCAGCAGTTACGGAGTACGAGGCTCGGGAAATCAGCCCCAGCATTTT.

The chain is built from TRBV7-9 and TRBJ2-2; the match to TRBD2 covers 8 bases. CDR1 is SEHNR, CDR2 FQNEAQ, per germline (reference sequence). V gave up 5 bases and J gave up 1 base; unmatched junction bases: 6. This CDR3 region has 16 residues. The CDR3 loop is CASSQRSGGNTGELFF. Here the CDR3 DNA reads TGTGCCAGCAGCCAACGGAGCGGGGGGAACACCGGGGAGCTGTTTTTT.

The CDR3 bases are TGTGCCAGCAGCGGGAGGGACAGGGTCACAGATACGCAGTATTTT. Residues: CASSGRDRVTDTQYF. The V gene is TRBV9, the J gene TRBJ2-3; 9 bases are a match to TRBD1. Trimming removed 3 bases from V and 2 bases from J; junction bases left unmatched: 4. The germline gives CDR1 SGDLS, CDR2 YYNGEE. There are 15 residues in the CDR3.

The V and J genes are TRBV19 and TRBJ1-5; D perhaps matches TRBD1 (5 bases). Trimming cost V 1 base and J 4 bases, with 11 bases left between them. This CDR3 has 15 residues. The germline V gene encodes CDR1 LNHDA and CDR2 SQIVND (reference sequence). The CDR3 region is CASSIVSRDNQPQHF. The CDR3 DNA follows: TGTGCCAGTAGTATAGTGTCCAGGGATAATCAGCCCCAGCATTTT.

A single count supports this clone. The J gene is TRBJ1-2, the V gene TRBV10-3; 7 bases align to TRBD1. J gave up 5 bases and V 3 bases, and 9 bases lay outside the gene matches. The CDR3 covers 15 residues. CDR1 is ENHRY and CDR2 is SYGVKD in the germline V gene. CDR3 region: CAISEGVGGAYGYTF. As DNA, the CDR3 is TGTGCCATCAGTGAAGGGGTAGGGGGCGCGTATGGCTACACCTTC.

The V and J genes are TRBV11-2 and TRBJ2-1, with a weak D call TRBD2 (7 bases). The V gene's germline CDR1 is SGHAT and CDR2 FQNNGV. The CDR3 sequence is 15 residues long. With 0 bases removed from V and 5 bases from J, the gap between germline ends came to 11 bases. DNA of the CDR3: TGTGCCAGCAGCTTAGAGGCGGGGGCGGACAATGAGCAGTTCTTC. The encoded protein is CASSLEAGADNEQFF.

The chain's CDR3 is CASSPDSYGYTF. In nucleotides, the CDR3 is TGTGCCAGCAGCCCAGACAGCTATGGCTACACCTTC. This rearrangement joins TRBV11-1 to TRBJ1-2, with a tentative D call TRBD1 (5 bases). The V gene lost 5 bases and the J gene lost 4 bases, with 8 bases spanning the gap. Germline CDR1 SGHAT, CDR2 FQDESV (reference sequence). CDR3 length: 12 amino acids. Together with reference TRBV11-1 and TRBJ1-2, the CDR3 gives the full variable domain: EAEVAQSPRYKITEKSQAVAFWCDPISGHATLYWYRQILGQGPELLVQFQDESVVDDSQLPKDRFSAERLKGVDSTLKIQPAELGDSAMYLCASSPDSYGYTFGSGTRLTVV.

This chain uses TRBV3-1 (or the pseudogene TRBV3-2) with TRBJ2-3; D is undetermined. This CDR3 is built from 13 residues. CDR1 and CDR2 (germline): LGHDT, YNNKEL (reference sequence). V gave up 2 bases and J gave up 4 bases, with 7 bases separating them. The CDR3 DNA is TGTGCCAGCAGCCAAAGGCGGTCAGATACGCAGTATTTT. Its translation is CASSQRRSDTQYF.